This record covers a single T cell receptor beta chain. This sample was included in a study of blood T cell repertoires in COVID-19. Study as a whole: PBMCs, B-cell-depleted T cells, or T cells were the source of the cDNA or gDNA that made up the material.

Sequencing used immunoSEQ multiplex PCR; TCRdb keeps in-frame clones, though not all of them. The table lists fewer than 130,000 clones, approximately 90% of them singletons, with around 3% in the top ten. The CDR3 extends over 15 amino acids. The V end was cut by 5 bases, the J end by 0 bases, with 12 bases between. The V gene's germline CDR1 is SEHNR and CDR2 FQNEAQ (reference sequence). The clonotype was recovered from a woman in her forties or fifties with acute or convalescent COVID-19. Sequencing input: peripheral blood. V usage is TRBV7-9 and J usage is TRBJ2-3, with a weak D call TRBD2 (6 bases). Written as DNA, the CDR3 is TGTGCCAGCAGCCCCCACGCGGGGAGCACAGATACGCAGTATTTT. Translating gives CASSPHAGSTDTQYF.